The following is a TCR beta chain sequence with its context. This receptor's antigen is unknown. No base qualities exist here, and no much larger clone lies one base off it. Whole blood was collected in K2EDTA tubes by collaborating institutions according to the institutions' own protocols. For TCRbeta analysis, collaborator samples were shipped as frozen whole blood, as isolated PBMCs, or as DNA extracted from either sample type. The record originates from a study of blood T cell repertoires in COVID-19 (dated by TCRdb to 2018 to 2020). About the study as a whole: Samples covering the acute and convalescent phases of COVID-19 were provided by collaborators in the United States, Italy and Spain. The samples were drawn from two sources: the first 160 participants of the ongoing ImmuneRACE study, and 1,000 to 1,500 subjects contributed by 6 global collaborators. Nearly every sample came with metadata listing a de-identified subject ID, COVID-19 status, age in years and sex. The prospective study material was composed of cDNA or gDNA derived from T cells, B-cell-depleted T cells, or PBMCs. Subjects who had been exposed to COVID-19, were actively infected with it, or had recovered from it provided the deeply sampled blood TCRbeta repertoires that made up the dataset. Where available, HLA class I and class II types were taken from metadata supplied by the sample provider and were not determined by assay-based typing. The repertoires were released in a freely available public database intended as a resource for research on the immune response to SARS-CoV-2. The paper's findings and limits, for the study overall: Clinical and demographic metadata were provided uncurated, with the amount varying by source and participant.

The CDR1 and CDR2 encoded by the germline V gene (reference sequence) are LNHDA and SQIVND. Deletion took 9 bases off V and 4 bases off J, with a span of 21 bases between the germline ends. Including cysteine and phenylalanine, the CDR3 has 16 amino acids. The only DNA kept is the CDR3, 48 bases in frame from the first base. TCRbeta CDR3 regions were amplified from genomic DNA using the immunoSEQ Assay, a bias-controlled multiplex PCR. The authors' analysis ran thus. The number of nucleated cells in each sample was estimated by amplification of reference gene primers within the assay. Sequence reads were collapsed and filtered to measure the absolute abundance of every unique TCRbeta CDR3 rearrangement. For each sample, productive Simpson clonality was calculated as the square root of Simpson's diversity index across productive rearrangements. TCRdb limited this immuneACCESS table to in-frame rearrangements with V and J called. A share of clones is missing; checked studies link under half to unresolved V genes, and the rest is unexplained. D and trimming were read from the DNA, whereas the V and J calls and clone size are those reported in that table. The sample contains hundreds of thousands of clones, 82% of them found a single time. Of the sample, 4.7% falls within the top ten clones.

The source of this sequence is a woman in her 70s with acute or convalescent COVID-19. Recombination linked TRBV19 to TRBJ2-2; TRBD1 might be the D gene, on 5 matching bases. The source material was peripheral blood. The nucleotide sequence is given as TGTGCCAGCACCCCCGTTCCCAGGGTACCCACCGGGGAGCTGTTTTTT. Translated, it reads CASTPVPRVPTGELFF.